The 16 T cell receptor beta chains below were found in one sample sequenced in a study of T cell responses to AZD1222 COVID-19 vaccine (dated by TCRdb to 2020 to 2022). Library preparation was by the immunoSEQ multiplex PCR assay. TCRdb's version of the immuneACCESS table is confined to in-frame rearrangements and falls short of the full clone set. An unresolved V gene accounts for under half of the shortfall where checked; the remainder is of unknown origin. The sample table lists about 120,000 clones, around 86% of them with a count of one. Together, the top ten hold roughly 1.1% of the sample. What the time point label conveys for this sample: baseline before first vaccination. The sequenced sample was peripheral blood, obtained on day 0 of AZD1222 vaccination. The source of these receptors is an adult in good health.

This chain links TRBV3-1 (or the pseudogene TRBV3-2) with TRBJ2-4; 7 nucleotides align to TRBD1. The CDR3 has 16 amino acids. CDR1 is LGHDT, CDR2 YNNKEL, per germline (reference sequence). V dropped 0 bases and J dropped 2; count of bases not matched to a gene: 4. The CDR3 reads CASSQEQGVSKNIQYF. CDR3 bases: TGTGCCAGCAGCCAAGAGCAGGGGGTCTCCAAAAACATTCAGTACTTC.

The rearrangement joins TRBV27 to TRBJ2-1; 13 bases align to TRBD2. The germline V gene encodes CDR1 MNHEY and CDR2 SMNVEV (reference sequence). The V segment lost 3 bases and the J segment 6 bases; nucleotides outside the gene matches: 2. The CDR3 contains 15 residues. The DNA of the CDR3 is TGTGCCAGCAGTTTCGGACTAGCGGGGGTCAATGAGCAGTTCTTC. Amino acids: CASSFGLAGVNEQFF.

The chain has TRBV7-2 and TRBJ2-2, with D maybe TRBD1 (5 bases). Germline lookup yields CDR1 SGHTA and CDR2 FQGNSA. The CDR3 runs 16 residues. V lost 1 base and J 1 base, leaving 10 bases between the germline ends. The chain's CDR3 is CASSLVQVRNTGELFF. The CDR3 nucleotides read TGTGCCAGCAGCTTAGTACAGGTCAGGAACACCGGGGAGCTGTTTTTT. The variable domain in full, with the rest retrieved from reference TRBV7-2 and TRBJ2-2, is GAGVSQSPSNKVTEKGKDVELRCDPISGHTALYWYRQSLGQGLEFLIYFQGNSAPDKSGLPSDRFSAERTGGSVSTLTIQRTQQEDSAVYLCASSLVQVRNTGELFFGEGSRLTVL.

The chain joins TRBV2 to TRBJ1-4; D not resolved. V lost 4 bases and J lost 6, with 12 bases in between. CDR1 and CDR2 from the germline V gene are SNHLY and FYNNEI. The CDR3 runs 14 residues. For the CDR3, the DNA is TGTGCCAGCAGTGGCCGGGTTTGGGATGAAAAACTGTTTTTT. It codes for CASSGRVWDEKLFF.

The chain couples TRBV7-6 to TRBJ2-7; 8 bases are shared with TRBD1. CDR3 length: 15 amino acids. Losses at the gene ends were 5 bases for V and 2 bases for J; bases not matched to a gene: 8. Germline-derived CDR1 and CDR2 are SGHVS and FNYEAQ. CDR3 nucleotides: TGTGCCAGCAGCATGGGACAGGTGGGGCCCTACGAGCAGTACTTC. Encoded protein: CASSMGQVGPYEQYF.

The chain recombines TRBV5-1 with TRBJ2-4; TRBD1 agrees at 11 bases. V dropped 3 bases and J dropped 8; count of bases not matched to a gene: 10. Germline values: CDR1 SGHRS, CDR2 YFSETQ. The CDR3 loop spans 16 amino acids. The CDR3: CASSSTGTGGWDIQYF. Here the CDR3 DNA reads TGCGCCAGCAGCTCCACCGGGACAGGGGGTTGGGACATTCAGTACTTC.

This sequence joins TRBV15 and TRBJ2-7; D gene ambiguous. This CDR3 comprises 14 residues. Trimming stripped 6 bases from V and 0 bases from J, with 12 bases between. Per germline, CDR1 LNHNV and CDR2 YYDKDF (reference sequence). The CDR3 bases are TGTGCCACCAGGCCCACGGGCAGCTCCTACGAGCAGTACTTC. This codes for CATRPTGSSYEQYF.

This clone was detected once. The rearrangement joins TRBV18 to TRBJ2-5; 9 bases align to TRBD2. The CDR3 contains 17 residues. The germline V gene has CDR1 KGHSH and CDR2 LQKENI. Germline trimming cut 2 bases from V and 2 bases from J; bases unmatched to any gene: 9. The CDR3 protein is CASSPGTTTSGQETQYF. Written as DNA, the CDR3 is TGTGCCAGCTCACCAGGTACAACTACTAGCGGGCAAGAGACCCAGTACTTC.

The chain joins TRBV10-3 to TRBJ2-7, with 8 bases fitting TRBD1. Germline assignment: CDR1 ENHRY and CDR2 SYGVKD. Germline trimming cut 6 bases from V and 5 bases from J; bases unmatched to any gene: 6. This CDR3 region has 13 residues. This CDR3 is CAIRGTGLDEQYF. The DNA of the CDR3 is TGTGCCATCAGAGGGACAGGATTAGACGAGCAGTACTTC.

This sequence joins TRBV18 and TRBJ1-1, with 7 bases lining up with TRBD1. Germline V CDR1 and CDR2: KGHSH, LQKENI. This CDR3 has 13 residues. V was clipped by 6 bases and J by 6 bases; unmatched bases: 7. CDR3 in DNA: TGTGCCAGCTCGCCCGACAGGGACGCTGAAGCTTTCTTT. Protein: CASSPDRDAEAFF.

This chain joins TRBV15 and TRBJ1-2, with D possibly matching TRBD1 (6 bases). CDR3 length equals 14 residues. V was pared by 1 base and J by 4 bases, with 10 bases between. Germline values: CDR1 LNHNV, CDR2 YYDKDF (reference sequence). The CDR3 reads CATSRATGPYGYTF. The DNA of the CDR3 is TGTGCCACCAGCAGAGCCACAGGGCCCTATGGCTACACCTTC. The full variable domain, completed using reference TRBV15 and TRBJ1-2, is DAMVIQNPRYQVTQFGKPVTLSCSQTLNHNVMYWYQQKSSQAPKLLFHYYDKDFNNEADTPDNFQSRRPNTSFCFLDIRSPGLGDTAMYLCATSRATGPYGYTFGSGTRLTVV.

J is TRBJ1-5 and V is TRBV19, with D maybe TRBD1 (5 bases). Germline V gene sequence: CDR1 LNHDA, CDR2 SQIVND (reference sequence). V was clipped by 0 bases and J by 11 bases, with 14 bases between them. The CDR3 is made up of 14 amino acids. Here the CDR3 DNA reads TGTGCCAGTAGTATAGACGGGGGGGTTAGCGCCCAGCATTTT. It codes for CASSIDGGVSAQHF.

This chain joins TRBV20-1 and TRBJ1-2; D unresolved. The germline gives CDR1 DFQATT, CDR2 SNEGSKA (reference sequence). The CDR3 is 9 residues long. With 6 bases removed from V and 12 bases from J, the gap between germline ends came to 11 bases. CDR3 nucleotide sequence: TGCAGTGCATTCAGTCCCGACACCTTC. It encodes CSAFSPDTF.

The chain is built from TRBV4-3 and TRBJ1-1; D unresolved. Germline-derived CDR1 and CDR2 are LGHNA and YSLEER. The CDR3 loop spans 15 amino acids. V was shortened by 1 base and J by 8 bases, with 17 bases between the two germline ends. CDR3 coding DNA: TGCGCCAGCAGCCAAGTTAGAGGATCGGAGCAGGAAGCTTTCTTT. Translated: CASSQVRGSEQEAFF.

The CDR3 nucleotides are TGTGCCAGCAGCTTAGATGTGGGTCCCAAAATCGAGCAGTACTTC. It codes for CASSLDVGPKIEQYF. The rearrangement links TRBV7-6 to TRBJ2-7; D not resolved. V was trimmed by 1 base and J by 6 bases, leaving 16 bases between them. Germline loops: CDR1 SGHVS, CDR2 FNYEAQ. CDR3 length: 15 amino acids.

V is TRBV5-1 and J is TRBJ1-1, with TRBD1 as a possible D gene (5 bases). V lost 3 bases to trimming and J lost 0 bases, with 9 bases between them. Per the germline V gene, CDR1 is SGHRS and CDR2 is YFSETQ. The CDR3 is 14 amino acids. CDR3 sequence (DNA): TGCGCCAGCAGCTATCAGGGAGTGAACACTGAAGCTTTCTTT. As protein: CASSYQGVNTEAFF.